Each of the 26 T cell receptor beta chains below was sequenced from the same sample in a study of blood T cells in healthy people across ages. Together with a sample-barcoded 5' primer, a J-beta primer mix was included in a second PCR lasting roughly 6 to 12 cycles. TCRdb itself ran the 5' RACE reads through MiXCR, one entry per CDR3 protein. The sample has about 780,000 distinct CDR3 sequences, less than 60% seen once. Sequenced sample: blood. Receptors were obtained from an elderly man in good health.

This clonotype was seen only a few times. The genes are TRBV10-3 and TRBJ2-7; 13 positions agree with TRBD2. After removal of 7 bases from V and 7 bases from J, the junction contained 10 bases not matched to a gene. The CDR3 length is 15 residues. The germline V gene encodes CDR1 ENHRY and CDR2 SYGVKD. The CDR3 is CAIKGLAGAGNEQYF. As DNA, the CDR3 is TGTGCCATCAAAGGACTAGCGGGAGCGGGCAATGAGCAGTACTTC.

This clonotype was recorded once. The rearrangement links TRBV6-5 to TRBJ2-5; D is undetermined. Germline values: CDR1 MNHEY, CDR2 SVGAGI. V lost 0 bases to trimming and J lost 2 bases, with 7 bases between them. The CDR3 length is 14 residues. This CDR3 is CASSYSVLQETQYF. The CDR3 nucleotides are TGTGCCAGCAGTTACTCGGTCCTACAAGAGACCCAGTACTTC.

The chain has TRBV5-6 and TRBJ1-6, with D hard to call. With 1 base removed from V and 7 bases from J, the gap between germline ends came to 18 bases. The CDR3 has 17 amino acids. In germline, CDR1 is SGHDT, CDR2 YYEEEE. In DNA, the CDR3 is TGTGCCAGCAGCTTGATGCTTCCAACTCCTGGGAATTCACCCCTCCACTTT. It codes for CASSLMLPTPGNSPLHF.

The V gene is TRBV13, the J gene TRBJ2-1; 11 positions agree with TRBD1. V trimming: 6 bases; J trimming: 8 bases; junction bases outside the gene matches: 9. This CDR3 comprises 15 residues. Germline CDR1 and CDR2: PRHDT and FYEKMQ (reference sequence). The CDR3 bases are TGTGCCAGCAGTCTCGGACAGGGGGCGTCCCATGAGCAGTTCTTC. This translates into CASSLGQGASHEQFF.

The CDR3 protein is CASSSSGRGDYEQYF. The CDR3 bases are TGTGCCAGCAGCTCAAGCGGGAGAGGTGACTACGAGCAGTACTTC. The rearrangement joins TRBV7-9 to TRBJ2-7, with TRBD2 identical over 8 bases. The CDR3 has 15 residues. J was trimmed by 3 bases and V by 4 bases; bases with no gene match: 8. Germline CDR1 SEHNR, CDR2 FQNEAQ (reference sequence).

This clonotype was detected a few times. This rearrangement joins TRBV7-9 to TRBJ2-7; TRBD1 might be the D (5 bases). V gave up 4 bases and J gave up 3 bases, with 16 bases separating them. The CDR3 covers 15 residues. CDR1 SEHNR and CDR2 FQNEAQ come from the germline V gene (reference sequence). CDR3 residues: CASSSVDVRDYEQYF. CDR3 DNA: TGTGCCAGCAGCTCAGTGGATGTCAGGGACTACGAGCAGTACTTC. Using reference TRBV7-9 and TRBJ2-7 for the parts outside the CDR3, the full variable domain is DTGVSQNPRHKITKRGQNVTFRCDPISEHNRLYWYRQTLGQGPEFLTYFQNEAQLEKSRLLSDRFSAERPKGSFSTLEIQRTEQGDSAMYLCASSSVDVRDYEQYFGPGTRLTVT.

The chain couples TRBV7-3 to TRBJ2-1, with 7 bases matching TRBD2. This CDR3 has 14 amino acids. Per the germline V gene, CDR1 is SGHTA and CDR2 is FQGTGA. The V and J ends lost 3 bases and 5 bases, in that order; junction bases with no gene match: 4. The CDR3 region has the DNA TGTGCCAGCAGCTTTAGCGGGTTGAACAATGAGCAGTTCTTC. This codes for CASSFSGLNNEQFF.

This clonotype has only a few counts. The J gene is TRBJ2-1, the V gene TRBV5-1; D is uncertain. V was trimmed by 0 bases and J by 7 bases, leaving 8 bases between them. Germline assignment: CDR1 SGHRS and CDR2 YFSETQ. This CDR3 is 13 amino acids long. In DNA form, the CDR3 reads TGCGCCAGCAGCTTGGGAATCTTAAATGAGCAGTTCTTC. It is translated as CASSLGILNEQFF.

The CDR3 is CASSYTRDAGYNEQFF. The CDR3 DNA sequence: TGTGCCAGCAGTTACACCCGGGACGCCGGGTACAATGAGCAGTTCTTC. This rearrangement joins TRBV6-5 to TRBJ2-1; the D gene could be TRBD1 or TRBD2 (5 bases each). Germline loops: CDR1 MNHEY, CDR2 SVGAGI. Trimming left V 2 bases short and J 4 bases short, with 15 bases between. CDR3 size: 16 residues.

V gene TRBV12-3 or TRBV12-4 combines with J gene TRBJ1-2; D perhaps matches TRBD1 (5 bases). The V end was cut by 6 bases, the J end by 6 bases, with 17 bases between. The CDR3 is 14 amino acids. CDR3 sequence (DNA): TGTGCCAGCAGAGCTCCAGGGATGGGGCATGGCTACACCTTC. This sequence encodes CASRAPGMGHGYTF.

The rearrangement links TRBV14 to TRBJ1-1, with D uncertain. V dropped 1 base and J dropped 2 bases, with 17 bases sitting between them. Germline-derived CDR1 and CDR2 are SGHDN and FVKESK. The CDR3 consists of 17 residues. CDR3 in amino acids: CASSQGEVGLLNTEAFF. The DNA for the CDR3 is TGTGCCAGCAGCCAAGGAGAGGTTGGACTTCTCAACACTGAAGCTTTCTTT.

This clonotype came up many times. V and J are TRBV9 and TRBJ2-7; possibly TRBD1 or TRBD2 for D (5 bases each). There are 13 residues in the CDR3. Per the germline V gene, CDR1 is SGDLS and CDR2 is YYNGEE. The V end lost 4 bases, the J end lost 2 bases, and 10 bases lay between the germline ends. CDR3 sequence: CASSRDGPYEQYF. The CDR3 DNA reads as TGTGCCAGCAGCCGGGACGGACCCTACGAGCAGTACTTC.

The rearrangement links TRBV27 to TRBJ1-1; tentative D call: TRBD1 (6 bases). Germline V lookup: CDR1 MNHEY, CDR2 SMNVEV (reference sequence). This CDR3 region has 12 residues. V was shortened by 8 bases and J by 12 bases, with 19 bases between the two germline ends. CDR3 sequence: CASGTGGPSPFF. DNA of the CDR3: TGTGCCAGCGGGACCGGGGGGCCTTCTCCTTTCTTT.

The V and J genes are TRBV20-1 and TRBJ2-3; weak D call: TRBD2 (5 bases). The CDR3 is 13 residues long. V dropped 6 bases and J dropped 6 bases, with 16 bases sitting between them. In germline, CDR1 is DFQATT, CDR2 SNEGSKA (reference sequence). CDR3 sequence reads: CSAGRLVPDTQYF. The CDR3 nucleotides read TGCAGTGCAGGGAGACTCGTCCCGGATACGCAGTATTTT.

The CDR3 DNA reads TGCAGCATTGCAGAGCCCACAGATACGCAGTATTTT. Residues: CSIAEPTDTQYF. V is TRBV29-1 and J is TRBJ2-3; no definite D call. CDR1 and CDR2 (germline): SQVTM, ANQGSEA. Deletions cut 8 bases from V and 2 bases from J, with 11 bases between. This CDR3 region has 12 residues.

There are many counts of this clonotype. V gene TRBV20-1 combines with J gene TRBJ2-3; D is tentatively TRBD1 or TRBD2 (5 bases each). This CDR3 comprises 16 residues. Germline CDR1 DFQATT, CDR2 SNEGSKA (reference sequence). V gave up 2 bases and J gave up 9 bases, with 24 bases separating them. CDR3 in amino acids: CSARPQGATAILTQYF. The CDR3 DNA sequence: TGCAGTGCTAGACCGCAGGGAGCGACCGCGATCCTGACGCAGTATTTT.

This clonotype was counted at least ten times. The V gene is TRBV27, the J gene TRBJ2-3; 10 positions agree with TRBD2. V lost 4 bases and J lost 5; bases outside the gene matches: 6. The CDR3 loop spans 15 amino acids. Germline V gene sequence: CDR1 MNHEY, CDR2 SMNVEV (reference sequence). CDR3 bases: TGTGCCAGCAGTTCCTCAGCGGGAGGGGGAGATACGCAGTATTTT. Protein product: CASSSSAGGGDTQYF.

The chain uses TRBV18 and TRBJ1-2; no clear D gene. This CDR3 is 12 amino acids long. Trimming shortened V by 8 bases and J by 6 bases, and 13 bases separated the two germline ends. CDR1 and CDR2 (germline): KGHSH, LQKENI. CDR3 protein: CASAPMRDGYTF. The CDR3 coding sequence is TGTGCCAGCGCCCCGATGAGGGATGGCTACACCTTC.

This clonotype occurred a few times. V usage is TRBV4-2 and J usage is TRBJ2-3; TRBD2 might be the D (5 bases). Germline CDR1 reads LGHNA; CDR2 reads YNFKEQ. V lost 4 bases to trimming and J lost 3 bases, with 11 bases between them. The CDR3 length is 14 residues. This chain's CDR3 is CASSPPRRTDTQYF. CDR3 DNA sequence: TGTGCCAGCAGCCCGCCCAGGAGGACAGATACGCAGTATTTT.

This CDR3 reads CASSYRASGRQETQYF. CDR3 nucleotide sequence: TGTGCCAGCAGTTACAGGGCTAGCGGAAGACAAGAGACCCAGTACTTC. This chain connects TRBV6-6 to TRBJ2-5; the match to TRBD2 covers 7 bases. Germline V gene lookup returns CDR1 MNHNY and CDR2 SVGAGI (reference sequence). V shed 2 bases, J shed 2 bases, and the junction held 8 bases outside the gene matches. This CDR3 is built from 16 residues.

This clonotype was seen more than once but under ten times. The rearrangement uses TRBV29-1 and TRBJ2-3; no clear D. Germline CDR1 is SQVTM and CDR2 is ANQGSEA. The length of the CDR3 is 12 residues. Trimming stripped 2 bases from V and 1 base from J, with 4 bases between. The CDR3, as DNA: TGCAGCGTTGAATGGGGCACAGATACGCAGTATTTT. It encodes CSVEWGTDTQYF.

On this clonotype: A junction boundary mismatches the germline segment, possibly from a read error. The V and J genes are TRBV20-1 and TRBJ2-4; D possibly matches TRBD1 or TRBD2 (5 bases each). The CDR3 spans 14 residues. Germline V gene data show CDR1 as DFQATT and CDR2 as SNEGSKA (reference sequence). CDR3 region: CSTRAPGGGNIQYF. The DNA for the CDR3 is TGCAGTACTAGAGCCCCGGGTGGGGGAAACATTCAGTACTTC.

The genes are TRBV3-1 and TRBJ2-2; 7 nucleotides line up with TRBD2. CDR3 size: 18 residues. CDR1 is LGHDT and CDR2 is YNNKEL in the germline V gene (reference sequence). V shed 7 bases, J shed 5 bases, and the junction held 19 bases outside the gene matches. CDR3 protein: CASNPVRRGSSDTGELFF. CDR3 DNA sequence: TGTGCCAGCAACCCCGTACGGCGCGGGAGTTCTGATACCGGGGAGCTGTTTTTT.

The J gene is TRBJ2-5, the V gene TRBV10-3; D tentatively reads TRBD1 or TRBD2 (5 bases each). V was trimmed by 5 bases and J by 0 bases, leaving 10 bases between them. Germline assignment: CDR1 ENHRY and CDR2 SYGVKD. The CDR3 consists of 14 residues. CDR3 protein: CAISPRGDQETQYF. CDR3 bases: TGTGCCATCAGTCCCCGGGGCGACCAAGAGACCCAGTACTTC.

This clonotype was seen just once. The CDR3 coding sequence is TGCAGCGTTTCGACTAGCGGGAGTTTAGATGAGCAGTTCTTC. Its translation is CSVSTSGSLDEQFF. The chain has TRBV29-1 and TRBJ2-1, with 12 bases that match TRBD2. V was clipped by 5 bases and J by 8 bases; unmatched bases: 7. The CDR3 totals 14 residues. Germline CDR1 is SQVTM and CDR2 is ANQGSEA.

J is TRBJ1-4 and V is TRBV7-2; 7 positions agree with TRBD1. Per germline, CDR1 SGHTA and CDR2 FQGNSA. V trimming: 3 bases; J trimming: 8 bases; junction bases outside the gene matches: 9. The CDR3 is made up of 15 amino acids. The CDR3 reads CASSLATGSQEKLFF. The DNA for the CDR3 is TGTGCCAGCAGCTTGGCGACAGGGAGTCAAGAAAAACTGTTTTTT. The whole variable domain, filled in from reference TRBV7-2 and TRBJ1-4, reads GAGVSQSPSNKVTEKGKDVELRCDPISGHTALYWYRQSLGQGLEFLIYFQGNSAPDKSGLPSDRFSAERTGGSVSTLTIQRTQQEDSAVYLCASSLATGSQEKLFFGSGTQLSVL.